This T cell receptor (beta chain) was documented in a study of T-cell reconstitution after alpha-beta-depleted transplantation in children. This CDR3 region has 14 residues. This clonotype was counted ten times or more. Antigen specificity is unknown. Findings of the study overall: Several hundred expanded graft clones reportedly gave rise to the alpha-beta T cells present about two months after transplant.

Construction of the TCRbeta library involved unique molecular identifiers. TCRdb fed the PCR reads into MiXCR, producing one record per CDR3 protein. The sample has about 200,000 distinct CDR3 sequences; roughly 6.6% are singletons. The receptor was derived from a boy aged 2 to 10 with acute lymphoblastic leukemia, due to receive a stem cell transplant. The sequencing used PBMCs, collected before TCRalphabeta/CD19-depleted stem cell transplant. The gene calls are TRBV21-1 and TRBJ2-7. TRBV21-1 is described as a pseudogene. CDR3 loop: CASSKGQGTYEQYF. In DNA, the CDR3 is TGTGCCAGCAGCAAAGGACAGGGCACCTACGAGCAGTACTTC.